These 30 T cell receptor beta chains originate from one sample sequenced in a study of blood T cell repertoires in COVID-19. The table came from immunoSEQ multiplex PCR; TCRdb's copy has only in-frame clones and leaves some out. The repertoire consists of 270,000 or so clones, with approximately 80% occurring once and the leading ten covering roughly 8.6%. The sample comprised peripheral blood. These TCRs come from a human donor in a cohort sampled during active COVID-19.

The CDR3 sequence is CASSQRRDSIVYEQYF. In DNA form, the CDR3 reads TGCGCCAGCAGCCAGCGCCGGGACAGCATTGTCTACGAGCAGTACTTC. The chain has TRBV4-1 and TRBJ2-7, with 7 bases matching TRBD1. Germline V lookup: CDR1 MGHRA, CDR2 YSYEKL. This CDR3 spans 16 amino acids. V was pared by 3 bases and J by 3 bases, with 11 bases of the junction left unmatched.

The J gene is TRBJ2-5, the V gene TRBV5-8; 12 bases agree with TRBD1. Germline V gene data show CDR1 as SGHTS and CDR2 as YDEGEE. The trim removed 0 bases at V and 5 bases at J, leaving 2 bases unmatched. The CDR3 covers 15 residues. The CDR3 sequence is CASSLGDRGRETQYF. As DNA, the CDR3 is TGTGCCAGCAGCTTGGGGGACAGGGGGCGCGAGACCCAGTACTTC.

The chain uses TRBV7-3 and TRBJ2-1, with D possibly being TRBD2 (6 bases). V lost 5 bases and J lost 5, with 13 bases in between. This CDR3 spans 14 amino acids. Germline V CDR1 and CDR2: SGHTA, FQGTGA. CDR3 protein: CASSPEGLNNEQFF. In DNA, the CDR3 is TGTGCCAGCAGCCCCGAGGGACTGAACAATGAGCAGTTCTTC. Complete variable domain (other parts from reference TRBV7-3 and TRBJ2-1): GAGVSQTPSNKVTEKGKYVELRCDPISGHTALYWYRQSLGQGPEFLIYFQGTGAADDSGLPNDRFFAVRPEGSVSTLKIQRTERGDSAVYLCASSPEGLNNEQFFGPGTRLTVL.

V and J are TRBV6-2 or TRBV6-3 and TRBJ2-1, with 8 bases identical to TRBD2. V shed 0 bases, J shed 4 bases, and the junction held 17 bases outside the gene matches. This CDR3 spans 20 amino acids. In germline, CDR1 is MNHEY, CDR2 SVGEGT. The CDR3 reads CASSYSTGLAFRGEYNEQFF. DNA for the CDR3: TGTGCCAGCAGTTACTCGACAGGACTAGCTTTTCGGGGAGAATACAATGAGCAGTTCTTC.

The chain combines TRBV11-3 with TRBJ1-1, with D unresolved. V dropped 1 base and J dropped 2 bases, with 11 bases sitting between them. CDR3 length: 15 amino acids. CDR1 is SGHNT and CDR2 is YENEEA in the germline V gene. For the CDR3, the DNA is TGTGCCAGCAGCTTAGGAACCAGGAAAAACACTGAAGCTTTCTTT. Translation gives CASSLGTRKNTEAFF.

This clone was seen once. The chain recombines TRBV5-1 with TRBJ2-6, with unresolved D. V lost 1 base and J lost 2, with 7 bases in between. The CDR3 is made up of 15 amino acids. In germline, CDR1 is SGHRS, CDR2 YFSETQ. The CDR3 loop is CASSLMPAGANVLTF. DNA of the CDR3: TGCGCCAGCAGCTTGATGCCAGCTGGGGCCAACGTCCTGACTTTC.

This clone was detected a few times. The chain carries TRBV12-3 or TRBV12-4 and TRBJ2-1; D unresolved. CDR3 length: 13 amino acids. The ends were cut back, 6 bases at V and 15 bases at J, with 21 bases in the middle. The CDR3, as DNA: TGTGCCAGCAGCCGAACATACCTAAATGGGCCGTTCTTC. Translating it yields CASSRTYLNGPFF.

The rearrangement joins TRBV28 to TRBJ1-4, with TRBD1 matching 9 bases. The V segment lost 4 bases and the J segment 8 bases; nucleotides outside the gene matches: 11. The germline gives CDR1 MDHEN, CDR2 SYDVKM. CDR3 size: 16 residues. Written as DNA, the CDR3 is TGTGCCAGCAGTTCATCCGGGACAGGGTCTCGAGAAAAACTGTTTTTT. It specifies CASSSSGTGSREKLFF.

The V call is TRBV6-5, the J call TRBJ1-1; the D is unclear. Germline V gene lookup returns CDR1 MNHEY and CDR2 SVGAGI. This CDR3 is built from 15 residues. Trimming cost V 6 bases and J 0 bases, with 14 bases left between them. CDR3 amino acids: CASSRRGRLNTEAFF. The DNA for the CDR3 is TGTGCCAGCAGCCGACGGGGTAGGTTGAACACTGAAGCTTTCTTT.

The genes are TRBV19 and TRBJ1-6; possibly TRBD1 for D (6 bases). Germline CDR1 LNHDA, CDR2 SQIVND (reference sequence). The CDR3 totals 13 residues. Trimming took off 3 bases at V and 9 bases at J, with 9 bases between the two ends. The CDR3 loop is CASSMGAGSPLHF. CDR3 DNA sequence: TGTGCCAGTAGTATGGGGGCGGGTTCACCCCTCCACTTT.

This rearrangement joins TRBV7-2 to TRBJ1-2; D is possibly TRBD1 (6 bases). V lost 3 bases, J lost 4 bases, and 12 bases lay in between. The CDR3 has 14 amino acids. Germline loops: CDR1 SGHTA, CDR2 FQGNSA. The CDR3 sequence is CASSFGGQGYGYTF. CDR3 coding DNA: TGTGCCAGCAGCTTCGGGGGGCAGGGCTATGGCTACACCTTC. The full variable domain, with the rest looked up from reference TRBV7-2 and TRBJ1-2, is GAGVSQSPSNKVTEKGKDVELRCDPISGHTALYWYRQSLGQGLEFLIYFQGNSAPDKSGLPSDRFSAERTGGSVSTLTIQRTQQEDSAVYLCASSFGGQGYGYTFGSGTRLTVV.

The chain joins TRBV2 to TRBJ2-3; tentatively, D is TRBD2 (7 bases). The CDR3 loop spans 13 amino acids. The germline gives CDR1 SNHLY, CDR2 FYNNEI. V was trimmed by 10 bases and J by 6 bases, leaving 17 bases between them. Here the CDR3 reads CATGIGGPDTQYF. The CDR3 nucleotides read TGTGCCACTGGGATCGGGGGGCCCGATACGCAGTATTTT.

V and J are TRBV24-1 and TRBJ2-3, with 8 bases identical to TRBD1. The CDR3 spans 15 residues. Germline V gene data show CDR1 as KGHDR and CDR2 as SFDVKD. The ends lost 3 bases at V and 5 bases at J; junction bases unmatched: 6. DNA of the CDR3: TGTGCCACCAGTGATCCAGGGGGCGCGGGAGATACGCAGTATTTT. It yields the protein CATSDPGGAGDTQYF.

This chain joins TRBV5-6 and TRBJ1-3; possible D gene TRBD1, 6 bases. Between the trimmed V and J ends, which lost 0 bases and 0 bases, there was a span of 13 bases. The CDR3 length is 17 residues. CDR1 is SGHDT and CDR2 is YYEEEE in the germline V gene. CDR3 DNA: TGTGCCAGCAGCTTGGCCAGGGCAGGGGACTCTGGAAACACCATATATTTT. This gives the protein CASSLARAGDSGNTIYF. Full variable domain (outside the CDR3, taken from reference TRBV5-6 and TRBJ1-3): DAGVTQSPTHLIKTRGQQVTLRCSPKSGHDTVSWYQQALGQGPQFIFQYYEEEERQRGNFPDRFSGHQFPNYSSELNVNALLLGDSALYLCASSLARAGDSGNTIYFGEGSWLTVV.

The genes are TRBV11-2 and TRBJ2-5; D is unclear. Trimming stripped 5 bases from V and 3 bases from J, with 16 bases between. Germline V lookup: CDR1 SGHAT, CDR2 FQNNGV. The CDR3 sequence is 15 residues long. In nucleotides, the CDR3 is TGTGCCAGCAGCGAAAGGCGCCGGGTAGAAGAGACCCAGTACTTC. Its translation: CASSERRRVEETQYF.

This chain joins TRBV5-8 and TRBJ1-1; D not resolved. Between the trimmed V and J ends, which lost 2 bases and 4 bases, there was a span of 6 bases. CDR1 is SGHTS and CDR2 is YDEGEE in the germline V gene. The CDR3 spans 12 residues. The chain's CDR3 is CASSFRGTEAFF. The CDR3 bases are TGTGCCAGCAGCTTCCGGGGCACTGAAGCTTTCTTT.

The CDR3 DNA reads TGTGCCAGCAGCTTAGGAGGGGGTGTTGGAAACACCATATATTTT. As protein: CASSLGGGVGNTIYF. V usage is TRBV7-2 and J usage is TRBJ1-3; perhaps TRBD1 as D (6 bases). V gave up 1 base and J gave up 3 bases, with 10 bases separating them. This CDR3 region has 15 residues. Germline V gene lookup returns CDR1 SGHTA and CDR2 FQGNSA.

The V and J genes are TRBV9 and TRBJ1-1; TRBD1 aligns across 9 bases. Trimming cost V 0 bases and J 4 bases; bases outside gene matches: 7. The CDR3 has 16 amino acids. Germline lookup yields CDR1 SGDLS and CDR2 YYNGEE. The CDR3 region is CASSVGSDRGGTEAFF. The DNA of the CDR3 is TGTGCCAGCAGCGTAGGTTCGGACAGGGGTGGCACTGAAGCTTTCTTT. Based on the CDR3 plus reference TRBV9 and TRBJ1-1, the full variable domain is DSGVTQTPKHLITATGQRVTLRCSPRSGDLSVYWYQQSLDQGLQFLIQYYNGEERAKGNILERFSAQQFPDLHSELNLSSLELGDSALYFCASSVGSDRGGTEAFFGQGTRLTVV.

V usage is TRBV6-1 and J usage is TRBJ2-5; D not resolved. Germline-derived CDR1 and CDR2 are MNHNS and SASEGT. Trimming took off 6 bases at V and 4 bases at J, with 18 bases between the two ends. The CDR3 is 15 residues long. The CDR3 DNA follows: TGTGCCAGCAGCTCTCACGAGGCCTTGCGAGAGACCCAGTACTTC. Protein sequence: CASSSHEALRETQYF.

The chain employs TRBV19 and TRBJ2-3; TRBD2 matches 10 bases. The germline gives CDR1 LNHDA, CDR2 SQIVND (reference sequence). The CDR3 length is 15 residues. The junction had 3 bases not matched to a gene; V was cut back by 6 bases and J by 0 bases. The CDR3 sequence is CASSRTSGSTDTQYF. CDR3 DNA: TGTGCCAGTAGCAGGACTAGCGGTAGCACAGATACGCAGTATTTT.

The chain employs TRBV3-1 (or the pseudogene TRBV3-2) and TRBJ1-6; D is ambiguous. The CDR3 spans 13 residues. Germline V gene lookup returns CDR1 LGHDT and CDR2 YNNKEL (reference sequence). Trimming stripped 6 bases from V and 7 bases from J, with 10 bases between. The DNA of the CDR3 is TGTGCCAGCAGGGTAAGTCAGAATTCACCCCTCCACTTT. Its translation: CASRVSQNSPLHF.

The chain uses TRBV2 and TRBJ2-1, with 15 bases that match TRBD2. The CDR3 covers 17 residues. The germline CDR1 and CDR2 sequences are SNHLY and FYNNEI. V was clipped by 4 bases and J by 7 bases; unmatched bases: 8. Written as DNA, the CDR3 is TGTGCCAGCAGTGCGCCCGGACTAGCGGGAGGGTTAAATGAGCAGTTCTTC. Its translation: CASSAPGLAGGLNEQFF. The entire variable domain, with the rest obtained from reference TRBV2 and TRBJ2-1, is as follows: EPEVTQTPSHQVTQMGQEVILRCVPISNHLYFYWYRQILGQKVEFLVSFYNNEISEKSEIFDDQFSVERPDGSNFTLKIRSTKLEDSAMYFCASSAPGLAGGLNEQFFGPGTRLTVL.

This sequence joins TRBV4-1 and TRBJ2-1; 7 nucleotides match TRBD1. Per the germline V gene, CDR1 is MGHRA and CDR2 is YSYEKL. V trimming: 3 bases; J trimming: 8 bases; junction bases outside the gene matches: 7. This CDR3 spans 14 amino acids. The CDR3 here is CASSHPTGSDEQFF. The CDR3 nucleotides are TGCGCCAGCAGCCACCCGACAGGGAGCGATGAGCAGTTCTTC.

This clone showed up just a few times. The chain uses TRBV7-2 and TRBJ2-6; 7 nucleotides match TRBD1. The CDR3 sequence is 15 residues long. The V and J ends lost 4 bases and 2 bases, in that order; junction bases with no gene match: 2. The germline V gene encodes CDR1 SGHTA and CDR2 FQGNSA. The CDR3 sequence: CASSSQGAGANVLTF. CDR3 in DNA: TGTGCCAGCAGCTCTCAGGGGGCTGGGGCCAACGTCCTGACTTTC. Looking up the rest from reference TRBV7-2 and TRBJ2-6 gives the full variable domain: GAGVSQSPSNKVTEKGKDVELRCDPISGHTALYWYRQSLGQGLEFLIYFQGNSAPDKSGLPSDRFSAERTGGSVSTLTIQRTQQEDSAVYLCASSSQGAGANVLTFGAGSRLTVL.

The rearrangement joins TRBV29-1 to TRBJ2-7, with 7 nucleotides matching TRBD1. Per germline, CDR1 SQVTM and CDR2 ANQGSEA. The CDR3 extends over 12 amino acids. After removal of 6 bases from V and 2 bases from J, the junction contained 4 bases not matched to a gene. In nucleotides, the CDR3 is TGCAGCGTAACCAGGGGGACCTACGAGCAGTACTTC. Its translation is CSVTRGTYEQYF.

The rearrangement joins TRBV11-2 to TRBJ2-7; 7 bases are a match to TRBD1. The trim removed 2 bases at V and 3 bases at J, leaving 16 bases unmatched. The CDR3 runs 18 residues. The germline V gene has CDR1 SGHAT and CDR2 FQNNGV. DNA for the CDR3: TGTGCCAGCAGCTTACCTGCCTTGGAGGACAGGTCTTACTACGAGCAGTACTTC. This codes for CASSLPALEDRSYYEQYF.

This chain joins TRBV3-1 (or the pseudogene TRBV3-2) and TRBJ1-5, with D unresolved. The CDR3 runs 14 residues. Per the germline V gene, CDR1 is LGHDT and CDR2 is YNNKEL (reference sequence). Trimming took off 6 bases at V and 4 bases at J, with 13 bases between the two ends. The CDR3 sequence is CASSSHPRNQPQHF. The CDR3 DNA sequence: TGTGCCAGCAGTTCTCATCCACGGAATCAGCCCCAGCATTTT.

The chain couples TRBV5-1 to TRBJ1-1; 7 bases match TRBD1. Germline CDR1 SGHRS, CDR2 YFSETQ. The V segment lost 0 bases and the J segment 1 base; nucleotides outside the gene matches: 12. The CDR3 contains 18 residues. CDR3 DNA sequence: TGCGCCAGCAGCTTGGCGGGACAGCTATACTTAAAGAACACTGAAGCTTTCTTT. Its translation is CASSLAGQLYLKNTEAFF.

The V gene is TRBV7-9, the J gene TRBJ1-4, with 7 positions matching TRBD1. The CDR3 extends over 17 amino acids. Per germline, CDR1 SEHNR and CDR2 FQNEAQ (reference sequence). The trim removed 2 bases at V and 4 bases at J, leaving 10 bases unmatched. The CDR3 DNA reads TGTGCCAGCAGCTTATTAGGACAGGACGGTGGTAATGAAAAACTGTTTTTT. It codes for CASSLLGQDGGNEKLFF.

The chain combines TRBV12-3 or TRBV12-4 with TRBJ2-7, with D possibly being TRBD2 (5 bases). V was cut by 6 bases and J by 2 bases, with 11 bases left in between. CDR3 length: 13 amino acids. The CDR3 loop reads CASSLAAPYEQYF. DNA of the CDR3: TGTGCCAGCAGCCTAGCAGCCCCCTACGAGCAGTACTTC.